This T cell receptor (beta chain) was profiled in a study of memory CD4+ T cells and cytomegalovirus serostatus. Study details: Donors were healthy Belgian adults, several CMV seropositive and 24 seronegative.

Only in-frame clones appear in the TCRdb table, and some are missing; sequencing was by immunoSEQ multiplex PCR. The sample yields roughly 84,000 clones, 80% seen once. As concerns this clone: Its antigen is still unknown.

Regarding the study as a whole: Suggested: most of the CMV-linked TCR signature lies in CD4+ memory cells.

The sort gate was single viable CD3+CD4+CD8-CD45RO+ cells for memory CD4+ T cells. Donors' CMV status reflects serum IgG against pp150, pp28, p38, p52. The germline CDR1 and CDR2 sequences are MDHEN and SYDVKM. The CDR3 extends over 14 amino acids. J lost 4 bases, V lost 6 bases, and 6 bases had no gene match. The TCR was taken from an adult in good health and CMV-seronegative. The sample comprised memory CD4+ T cells from blood. The chain has TRBV28 and TRBJ1-2; 9 bases agree with TRBD1. CDR3 residues: CASSLQGAFYGYTF. The CDR3 nucleotides are TGTGCCAGCAGCCTACAGGGGGCTTTCTATGGCTACACCTTC.